This TCR beta chain was sequenced during a study of a mutant IDH1 vaccine in newly diagnosed glioma. Study overall: The therapy given earlier, which was standard therapy, consisted of radiotherapy, temozolomide, or both, and most of the patients received both.

There are a few counts of this clone. What it recognizes is unknown. Produced via immunoSEQ multiplex PCR; TCRdb's table is partial and in-frame only. The sample lists fewer than 60,000 clones, about 61% occurring once. The time point: week 47, end of study. Vaccination comprised doses that each held 300 ug of mutant IDH1 20-mer peptide, plus topical imiquimod. In weeks 1, 3, 5, 7, 11, 15, 19 and 23, patients were vaccinated. Donors had new IDH1-mutant astrocytomas of WHO grade 3 or 4 (ATRX-lost). From germline, CDR1 is KGHSH and CDR2 LQKENI. The CDR3 has 18 amino acids. V lost 4 bases, J lost 4 bases, and 25 bases lay in between. Study conclusions and caveats: Pseudoprogression appeared independent of alterations in top peripheral clonotypes.

Source: peripheral blood mononuclear cells (PBMCs), taken from a glioma patient whose treatment included an IDH1 peptide vaccine. The TCR comes from a man aged 40-49 years with glioma. Some clones in this sample may be carry-over from other donors' samples. The rearrangement uses TRBV18 and TRBJ2-5; no definite D call. DNA for the CDR3: TGTGCCAGCTCACGAACACCCTCTGTGGGTACAGAAGGAGAGACCCAGTACTTC. Encoded protein: CASSRTPSVGTEGETQYF.